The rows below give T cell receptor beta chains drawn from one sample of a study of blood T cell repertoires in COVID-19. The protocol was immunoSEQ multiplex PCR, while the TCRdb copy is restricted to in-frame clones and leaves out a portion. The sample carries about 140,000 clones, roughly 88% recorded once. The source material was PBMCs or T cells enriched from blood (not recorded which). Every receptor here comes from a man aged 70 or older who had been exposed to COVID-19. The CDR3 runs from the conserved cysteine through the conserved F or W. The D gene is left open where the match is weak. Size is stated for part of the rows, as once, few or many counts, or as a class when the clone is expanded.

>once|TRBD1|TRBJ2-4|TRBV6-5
TGTGCCAGCAGTCCTCCAGGGGGCGTCAAAAACATTCAGTACTTC
CASSPPGGVKNIQYF
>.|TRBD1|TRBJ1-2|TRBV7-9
TGTGCCAGCAGCCCACAGGGGCCCTATGGCTACACCTTC
CASSPQGPYGYTF
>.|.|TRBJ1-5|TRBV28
TGTGCCAGCAGTCCCAGGGATCAGCCCCAGCATTTT
CASSPRDQPQHF
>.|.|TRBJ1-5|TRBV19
TGTGCCAGTAGTATGGGACAAAAAATGCGGCCCCAGCATTTT
CASSMGQKMRPQHF
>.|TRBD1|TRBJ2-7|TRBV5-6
TGTGCCAGCACCGCCGGGACAGGGGGCGAGCAGTACTTC
CASTAGTGGEQYF
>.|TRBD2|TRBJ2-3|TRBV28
TGTGCCAGCAGTTTGGGACTAGCGGACACAGATACGCAGTATTTT
CASSLGLADTDTQYF
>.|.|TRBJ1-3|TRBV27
TGTGCCAGCAGTTTAAGACAGAATGGAAACACCATATATTTT
CASSLRQNGNTIYF
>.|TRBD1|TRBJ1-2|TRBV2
TGTGCCAGCAGCCTCTTGGACAGGGGAACGAATGGCTACACCTTC
CASSLLDRGTNGYTF
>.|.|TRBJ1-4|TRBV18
TGTGCCAGCTCACCGGACAGACAAGGATCAACTAATGAAAAACTGTTTTTT
CASSPDRQGSTNEKLFF
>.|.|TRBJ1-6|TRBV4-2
TGTGCCAGCAGCCAAGTGGCAGGGGAAAGTTCCTCCTATAATTCACCCCTCCACTTT
CASSQVAGESSSYNSPLHF
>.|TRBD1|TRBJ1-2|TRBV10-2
TGCGCCAGCGGGGGTCCGGGACAGGGACACTATGGCTACACCTTC
CASGGPGQGHYGYTF
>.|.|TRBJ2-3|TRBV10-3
TGTGCCATCAGTGAGTCCGGCGGACAGACCCCTCAGTATTTT
CAISESGGQTPQYF
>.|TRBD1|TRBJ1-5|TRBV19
TGTGCCAGTAACGACAGGGGCAATCAGCCCCAGCATTTT
CASNDRGNQPQHF
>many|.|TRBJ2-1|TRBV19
TGTGCCAGTAGTTCGGTCCCCTCCTACAATGAGCAGTTCTTC
CASSSVPSYNEQFF
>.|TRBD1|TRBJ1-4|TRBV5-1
TGCGCCAGCAGCTTACAACCCGGGACAGGGACTACGGGAGAAAAACTGTTTTTT
CASSLQPGTGTTGEKLFF
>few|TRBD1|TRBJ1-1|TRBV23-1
TGCGCCAGCAGTCAGTCTTGGGACAGGGATAACACTGAAGCTTTCTTT
CASSQSWDRDNTEAFF
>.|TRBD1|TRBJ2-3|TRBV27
TGTGCCAGCAGTTCCCTCGGGACAGGGGGCGAGTGGGATACGCAGTATTTT
CASSSLGTGGEWDTQYF
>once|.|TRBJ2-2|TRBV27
TGTGCCAGCAGATCGGGAACTAACACCGGGGAGCTGTTTTTT
CASRSGTNTGELFF
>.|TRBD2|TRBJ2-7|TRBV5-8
TGTGCCAGCAGCTTGGCGAAACTAGCGGGGGCTACCTACGAGCAGTACTTC
CASSLAKLAGATYEQYF
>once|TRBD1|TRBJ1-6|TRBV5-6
TGTGCCAGCACCTCGGGACAGCCAAATTCACCCCTCCACTTT
CASTSGQPNSPLHF
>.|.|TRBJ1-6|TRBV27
TGTGCCAGCAGCTCAGGGTTTAATTCACCCCTCCACTTT
CASSSGFNSPLHF
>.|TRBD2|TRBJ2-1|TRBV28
TGTGCCAGCAGGTCTAGCGGGGTCTCCTACAATGAGCAGTTCTTC
CASRSSGVSYNEQFF
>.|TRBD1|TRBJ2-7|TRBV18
TGTGCCAGCTCACCTACCCGGGACAGGGCTACCTACGAGCAGTACTTC
CASSPTRDRATYEQYF
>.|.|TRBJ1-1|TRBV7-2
TGTGCCAGCAGCTTAGGATCCGGGGGAGACACTGAAGCTTTCTTT
CASSLGSGGDTEAFF
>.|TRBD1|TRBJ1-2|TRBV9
TGTGCCAGCAGCCGGGACAGGGGAGGAGGCTACACCTTC
CASSRDRGGGYTF
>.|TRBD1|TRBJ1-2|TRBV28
TGTGCCAGCGGGGGACAGGGGGCACTTGGCTACACCTTC
CASGGQGALGYTF
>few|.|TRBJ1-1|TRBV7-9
TGTGCCAGCAGCTCGATTACGTTCTCTATGAACACTGAAGCTTTCTTT
CASSSITFSMNTEAFF
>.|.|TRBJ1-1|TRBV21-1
TGTGCCAGCAGCAAAGCGCCGGGGACAGGGGAACAATACACTGAAGCTTTCTTT
CASSKAPGTGEQYTEAFF
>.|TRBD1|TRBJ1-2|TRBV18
TGTGCCAGCTCAGGGCTGCAACAGGGGGCGCCTAACTATGGCTACACCTTC
CASSGLQQGAPNYGYTF
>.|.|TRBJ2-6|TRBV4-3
TGCGCCAGCAGCCGGGCCCTCGGGGTGGTCAGCTCTGGGGCCAACGTCCTGACTTTC
CASSRALGVVSSGANVLTF
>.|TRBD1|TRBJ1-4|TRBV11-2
TGTGCCAGCAGCTTAGATTTCGGACAGGGGGCAATAAGCGGTGAAAAACTGTTTTTT
CASSLDFGQGAISGEKLFF
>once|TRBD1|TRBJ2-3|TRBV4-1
TGCGCCAGCAGCCGCGGGGACAGGGATGGCACAGATACGCAGTATTTT
CASSRGDRDGTDTQYF
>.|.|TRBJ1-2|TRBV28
TGTGCCAGCAGGCGACAGGATGGCTACACCTTC
CASRRQDGYTF
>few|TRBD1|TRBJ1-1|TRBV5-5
TGTGCCAGCAGCTTAAGGGGGCAAGGCACTGAAGCTTTCTTT
CASSLRGQGTEAFF
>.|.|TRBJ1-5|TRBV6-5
TGTGCCAGCAGTTATGAAGGAGGTAGCAATCAGCCCCAGCATTTT
CASSYEGGSNQPQHF
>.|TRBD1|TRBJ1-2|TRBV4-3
TGCGCCAGCAGCCAAGACAGGGGGCAAGACTATGGCTACACCTTC
CASSQDRGQDYGYTF
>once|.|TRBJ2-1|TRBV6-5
TGTGCCAGCACCAGACCTTCGGGGGAACTGTTCTTC
CASTRPSGELFF
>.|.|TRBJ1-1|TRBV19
TGTGCCAGTAGGGACCTACAAAGGGGAACTGAAGCTTTCTTT
CASRDLQRGTEAFF
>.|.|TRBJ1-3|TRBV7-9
TGTGCCAGCAGCACGTTGACACCTTACTCTGGAAACACCATATATTTT
CASSTLTPYSGNTIYF
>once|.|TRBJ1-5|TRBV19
TGTGCCAGTAGTATAGATTGGGCAGCCAATCAGCCCCAGCATTTT
CASSIDWAANQPQHF
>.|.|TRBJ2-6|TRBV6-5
TGTGCCAGCTGGACAGTTACTGGGGCCAACGTCCTGACTTTC
CASWTVTGANVLTF
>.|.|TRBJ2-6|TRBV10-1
TGCGCCAGCCCCTCCTTCAACGTCCTGACTTTC
CASPSFNVLTF
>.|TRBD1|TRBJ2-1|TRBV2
TGTGCCAGCAGCTTCGGGACAGGGTACAATGAGCAGTTCTTC
CASSFGTGYNEQFF
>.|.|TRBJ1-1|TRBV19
TGTGCCAGTAGTATAGTAGGTGGGAGCACTGAAGCTTTCTTT
CASSIVGGSTEAFF
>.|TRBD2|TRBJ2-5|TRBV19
TGTGCCAGTAGCGCCGGACTAGCGGGGACAGAGACCCAGTACTTC
CASSAGLAGTETQYF
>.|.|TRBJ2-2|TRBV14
TGTGCCAGCAGTCGGAGCACCGGGGAGCTGTTTTTT
CASSRSTGELFF
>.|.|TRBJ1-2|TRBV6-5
TGTGCCAGCAGTTATCAGGGGACCGATGGCTACACCTTC
CASSYQGTDGYTF
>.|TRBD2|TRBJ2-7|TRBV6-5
TGTGCCAGCGGGGGGGTCTCACCCGGGGTCTACGAGCAGTACTTC
CASGGVSPGVYEQYF
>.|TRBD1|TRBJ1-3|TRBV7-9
TGTGCCAGCAGCACCACCGGACAGGGCGGCGACACCATATATTTT
CASSTTGQGGDTIYF
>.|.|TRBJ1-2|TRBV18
TGTGCCAGCTCACCGAGCGGGTCGGTTAACTATGGCTACACCTTC
CASSPSGSVNYGYTF
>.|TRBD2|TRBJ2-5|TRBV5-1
TGCGCCAGCAGACAGTTAGGTCTAGCGGGAGCAACAGAGACCCAGTACTTC
CASRQLGLAGATETQYF
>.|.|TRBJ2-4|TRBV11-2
TGTGCCAGCAGCTTAGTGGGTAGGGCCGGAGGCATTCAGTACTTC
CASSLVGRAGGIQYF
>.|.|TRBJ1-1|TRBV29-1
TGCAGCGTTGGGGAGACAGGAGGAACTTTCTTT
CSVGETGGTFF
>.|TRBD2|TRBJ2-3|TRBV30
TGTGCCTGGAGTGTGGCTAGCGGGGTGGATACGCAGTATTTT
CAWSVASGVDTQYF
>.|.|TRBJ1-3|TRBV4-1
TGCGCCAGCAGCCCGCGAACGACTGCACCGAACACCATATATTTT
CASSPRTTAPNTIYF
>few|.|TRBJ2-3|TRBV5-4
TGTGCCAGCAGCTTGGCCTCCGGCAGGGCAGATACGCAGTATTTT
CASSLASGRADTQYF
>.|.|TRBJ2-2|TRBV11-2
TGTGCCAGCAGCTTCACGAACACCGGGGAGCTGTTTTTT
CASSFTNTGELFF